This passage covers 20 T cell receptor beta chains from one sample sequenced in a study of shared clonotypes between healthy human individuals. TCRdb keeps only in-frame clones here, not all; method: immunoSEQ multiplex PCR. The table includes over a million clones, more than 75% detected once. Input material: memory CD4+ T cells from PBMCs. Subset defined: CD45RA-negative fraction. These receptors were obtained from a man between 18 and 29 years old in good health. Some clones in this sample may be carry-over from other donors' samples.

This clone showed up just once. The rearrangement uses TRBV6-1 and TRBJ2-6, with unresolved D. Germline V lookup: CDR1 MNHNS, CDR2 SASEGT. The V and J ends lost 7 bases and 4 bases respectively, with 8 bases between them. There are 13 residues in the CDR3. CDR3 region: CASTVGGANVLTF. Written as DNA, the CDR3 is TGTGCCAGCACCGTGGGGGGGGCCAACGTCCTGACTTTC.

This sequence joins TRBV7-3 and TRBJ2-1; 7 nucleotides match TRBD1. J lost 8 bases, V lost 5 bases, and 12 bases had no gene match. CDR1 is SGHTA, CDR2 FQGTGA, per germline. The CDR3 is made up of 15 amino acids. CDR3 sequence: CASSADRAFTHEQFF. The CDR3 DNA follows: TGTGCCAGCAGCGCCGACAGGGCGTTCACCCATGAGCAGTTCTTC.

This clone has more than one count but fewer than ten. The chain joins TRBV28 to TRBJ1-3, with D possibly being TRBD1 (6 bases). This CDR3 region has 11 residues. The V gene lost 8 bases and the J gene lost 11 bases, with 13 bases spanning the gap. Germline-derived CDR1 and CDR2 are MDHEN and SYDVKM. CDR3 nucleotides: TGTGCCAGCGAGTGGGGGGGCGCCATATATTTT. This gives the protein CASEWGGAIYF.

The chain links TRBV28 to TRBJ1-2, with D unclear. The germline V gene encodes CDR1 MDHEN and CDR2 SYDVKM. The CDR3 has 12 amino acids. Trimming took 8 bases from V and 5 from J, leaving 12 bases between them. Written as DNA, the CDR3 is TGTGCCAGCGCAACAGAGATATATGGCTACACCTTC. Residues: CASATEIYGYTF.

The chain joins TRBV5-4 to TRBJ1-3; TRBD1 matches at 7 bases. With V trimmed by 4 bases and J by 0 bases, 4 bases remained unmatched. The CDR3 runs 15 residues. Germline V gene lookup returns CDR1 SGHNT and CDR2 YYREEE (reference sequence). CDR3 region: CASSPGQSSGNTIYF. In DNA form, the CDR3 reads TGTGCCAGCAGCCCGGGACAGTCCTCTGGAAACACCATATATTTT.

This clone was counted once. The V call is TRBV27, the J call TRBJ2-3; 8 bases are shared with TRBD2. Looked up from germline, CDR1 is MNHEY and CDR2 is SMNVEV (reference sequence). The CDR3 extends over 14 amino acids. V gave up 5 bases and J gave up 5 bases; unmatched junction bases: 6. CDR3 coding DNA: TGTGCCAGCAGTCTGGGACTAGGGAGAGATACGCAGTATTTT. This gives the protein CASSLGLGRDTQYF.

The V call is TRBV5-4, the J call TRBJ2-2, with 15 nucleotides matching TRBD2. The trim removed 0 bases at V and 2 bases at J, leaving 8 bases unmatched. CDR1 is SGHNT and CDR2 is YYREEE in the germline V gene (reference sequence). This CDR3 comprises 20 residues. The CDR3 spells CASSLADRGLAGGNTGELFF. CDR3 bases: TGTGCCAGCAGCTTGGCCGATAGGGGACTAGCGGGAGGAAACACCGGGGAGCTGTTTTTT.

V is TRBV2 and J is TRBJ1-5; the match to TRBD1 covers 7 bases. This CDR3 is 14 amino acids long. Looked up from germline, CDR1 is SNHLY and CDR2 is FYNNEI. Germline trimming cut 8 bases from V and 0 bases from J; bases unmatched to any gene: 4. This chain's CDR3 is CASGQATSNQPQHF. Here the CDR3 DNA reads TGTGCCAGCGGACAGGCGACTAGCAATCAGCCCCAGCATTTT.

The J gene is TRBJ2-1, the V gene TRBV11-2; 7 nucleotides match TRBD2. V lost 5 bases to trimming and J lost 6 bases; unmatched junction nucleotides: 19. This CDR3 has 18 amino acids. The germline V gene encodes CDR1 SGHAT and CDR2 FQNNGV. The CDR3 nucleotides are TGTGCCAGCAGCCCCGGCGGGGCTAGCGGAAACCGGATCAATGAGCAGTTCTTC. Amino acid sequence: CASSPGGASGNRINEQFF.

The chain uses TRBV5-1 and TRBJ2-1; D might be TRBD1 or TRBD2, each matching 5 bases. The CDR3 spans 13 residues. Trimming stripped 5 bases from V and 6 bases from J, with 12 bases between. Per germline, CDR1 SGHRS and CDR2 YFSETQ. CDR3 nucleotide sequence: TGCGCCAGCAGTTGGGGGAGCGGCAATGAGCAGTTCTTC. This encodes CASSWGSGNEQFF. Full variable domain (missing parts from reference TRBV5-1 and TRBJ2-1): KAGVTQTPRYLIKTRGQQVTLSCSPISGHRSVSWYQQTPGQGLQFLFEYFSETQRNKGNFPGRFSGRQFSNSRSEMNVSTLELGDSALYLCASSWGSGNEQFFGPGTRLTVL.

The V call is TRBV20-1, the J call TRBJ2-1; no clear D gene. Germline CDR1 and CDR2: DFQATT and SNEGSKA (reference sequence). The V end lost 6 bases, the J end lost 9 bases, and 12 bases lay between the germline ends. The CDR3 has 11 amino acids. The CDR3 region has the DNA TGCAGTGCGAGTCCTAGGTCTGAGCAGTTCTTC. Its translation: CSASPRSEQFF.

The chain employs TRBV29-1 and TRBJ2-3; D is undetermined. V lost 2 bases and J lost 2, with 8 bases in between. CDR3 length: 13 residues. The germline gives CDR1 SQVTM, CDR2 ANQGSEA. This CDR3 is CSVEPAHTDTQYF. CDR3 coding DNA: TGCAGCGTTGAACCCGCCCACACAGATACGCAGTATTTT.

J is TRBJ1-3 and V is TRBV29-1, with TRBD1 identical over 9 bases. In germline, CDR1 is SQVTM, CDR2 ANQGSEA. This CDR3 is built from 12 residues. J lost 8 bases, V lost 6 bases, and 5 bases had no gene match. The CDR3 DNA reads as TGCAGCGTGGGACAGGGATCGGACACCATATATTTT. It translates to CSVGQGSDTIYF.

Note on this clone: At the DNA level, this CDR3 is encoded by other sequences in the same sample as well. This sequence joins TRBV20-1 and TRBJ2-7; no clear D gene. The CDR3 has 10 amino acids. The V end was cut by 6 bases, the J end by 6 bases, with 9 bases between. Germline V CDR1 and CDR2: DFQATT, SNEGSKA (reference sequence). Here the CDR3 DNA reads TGCAGTGCGAGATCACGCGAGCAGTACTTC. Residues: CSARSREQYF.

This CDR3 reads CASKGELNTEAFF. CDR3 nucleotide sequence: TGTGCCAGCAAAGGAGAGCTGAACACTGAAGCTTTCTTT. The chain has TRBV2 and TRBJ1-1; D not certain. The CDR3 extends over 13 amino acids. Deletions cut 7 bases from V and 0 bases from J, with 9 bases between. The germline CDR1 and CDR2 sequences are SNHLY and FYNNEI. Full variable domain (outside the CDR3, taken from reference TRBV2 and TRBJ1-1): EPEVTQTPSHQVTQMGQEVILRCVPISNHLYFYWYRQILGQKVEFLVSFYNNEISEKSEIFDDQFSVERPDGSNFTLKIRSTKLEDSAMYFCASKGELNTEAFFGQGTRLTVV.

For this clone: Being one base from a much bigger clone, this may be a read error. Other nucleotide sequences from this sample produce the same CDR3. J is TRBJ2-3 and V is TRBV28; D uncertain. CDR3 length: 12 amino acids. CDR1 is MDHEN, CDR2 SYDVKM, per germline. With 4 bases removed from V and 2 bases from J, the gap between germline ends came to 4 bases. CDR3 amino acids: CASSSNTDTQYF. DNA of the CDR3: TGTGCCAGCAGTTCCAACACAGATACGCAGTATTTT.

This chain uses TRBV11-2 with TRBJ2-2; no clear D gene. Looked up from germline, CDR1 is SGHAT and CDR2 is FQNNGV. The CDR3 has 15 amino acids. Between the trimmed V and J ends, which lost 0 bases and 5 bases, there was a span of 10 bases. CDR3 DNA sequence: TGTGCCAGCAGCTTAGATAGGTTCATAACCGGGGAGCTGTTTTTT. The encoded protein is CASSLDRFITGELFF. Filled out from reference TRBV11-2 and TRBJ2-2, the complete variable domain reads EAGVAQSPRYKIIEKRQSVAFWCNPISGHATLYWYQQILGQGPKLLIQFQNNGVVDDSQLPKDRFSAERLKGVDSTLKIQPAKLEDSAVYLCASSLDRFITGELFFGEGSRLTVL.

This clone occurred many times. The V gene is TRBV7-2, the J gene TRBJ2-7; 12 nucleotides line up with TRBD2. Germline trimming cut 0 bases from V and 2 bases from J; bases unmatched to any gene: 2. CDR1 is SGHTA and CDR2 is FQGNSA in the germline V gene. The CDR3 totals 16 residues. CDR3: CASSLAASGRAYEQYF. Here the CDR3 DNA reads TGTGCCAGCAGCTTAGCGGCTAGCGGGAGGGCCTACGAGCAGTACTTC.

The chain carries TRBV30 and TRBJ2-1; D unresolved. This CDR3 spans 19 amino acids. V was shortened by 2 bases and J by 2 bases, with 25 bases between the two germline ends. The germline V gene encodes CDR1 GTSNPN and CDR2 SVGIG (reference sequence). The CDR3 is CAWSRPFKPALPPYNEQFF. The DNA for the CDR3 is TGTGCCTGGAGTCGACCCTTTAAACCGGCCCTCCCCCCCTACAATGAGCAGTTCTTC. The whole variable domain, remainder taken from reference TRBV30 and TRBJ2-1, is SQTIHQWPATLVQPVGSPLSLECTVEGTSNPNLYWYRQAAGRGLQLLFYSVGIGQISSEVPQNLSASRPQDRQFILSSKKLLLSDSGFYLCAWSRPFKPALPPYNEQFFGPGTRLTVL.

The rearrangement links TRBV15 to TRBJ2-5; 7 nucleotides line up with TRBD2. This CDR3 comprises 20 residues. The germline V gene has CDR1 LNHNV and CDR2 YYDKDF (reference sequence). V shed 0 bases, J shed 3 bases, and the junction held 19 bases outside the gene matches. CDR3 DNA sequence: TGTGCCACCAGCAGAGATTTGGGGACTAAACCCCCGGGGCTTAAAGAGACCCAGTACTTC. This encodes CATSRDLGTKPPGLKETQYF.